Below are 15 T cell receptor beta chains sequenced from a single sample in a study of shared clonotypes between healthy human individuals (dated by TCRdb to about 2020). Library preparation was by the immunoSEQ multiplex PCR assay. TCRdb re-hosts the immuneACCESS table, in-frame sequences only. Its copies lack some clones; in the studies checked, an unresolved V gene accounts for under half of them, and the cause for the rest is not known. This sample gives around 2,000,000 clones in total; around 93% of them show up just once. Under 2% of the sample lies in the top ten. CD8 naive samples were obtained by positive selection for CCR7 among CD45RO-negative cells, yielding a CD45RA+CCR7+ population from which TemRA cells were excluded. The sequenced sample was naive CD8+ T cells from PBMCs. The cell subset or site label of this sample denotes: CD45RA+CCR7+. These receptors were obtained from a man between 18 and 29 years old in good health. Some clones in this sample may be carry-over from other donors' samples.

The chain combines TRBV28 with TRBJ2-1; the match to TRBD2 covers 9 bases. Trimming removed 2 bases from V and 0 bases from J; junction bases left unmatched: 14. CDR1 and CDR2 (germline): MDHEN, SYDVKM. The CDR3 is 20 residues long. CDR3 coding DNA: TGTGCCAGCAGTTTACTTCGCCGGACTGAGGGACTAGCCTCCTACAATGAGCAGTTCTTC. It is translated as CASSLLRRTEGLASYNEQFF.

This chain's CDR3 is CASRASGTNEQFF. In DNA form, the CDR3 reads TGTGCCAGCAGGGCTAGCGGGACCAATGAGCAGTTCTTC. The chain has TRBV6-1 and TRBJ2-1, with 9 positions matching TRBD2. V gave up 6 bases and J gave up 6 bases; unmatched junction bases: 3. There are 13 residues in the CDR3. Per germline, CDR1 MNHNS and CDR2 SASEGT.

The rearrangement uses TRBV13 and TRBJ2-2; 10 bases are a match to TRBD1. The CDR3 loop spans 16 amino acids. Germline V CDR1 and CDR2: PRHDT, FYEKMQ (reference sequence). Trimming removed 5 bases from V and 5 bases from J; junction bases left unmatched: 8. CDR3 DNA sequence: TGTGCCAGCAGCCCTTTTGGGGACAGGGGAACCGGGGAGCTGTTTTTT. Translated: CASSPFGDRGTGELFF. Looking up the rest from reference TRBV13 and TRBJ2-2 gives the full variable domain: AAGVIQSPRHLIKEKRETATLKCYPIPRHDTVYWYQQGPGQDPQFLISFYEKMQSDKGSIPDRFSAQQFSDYHSELNMSSLELGDSALYFCASSPFGDRGTGELFFGEGSRLTVL.

V gene TRBV6-5 combines with J gene TRBJ2-1; D is possibly TRBD2 (6 bases). V lost 3 bases to trimming and J lost 9 bases, with 9 bases between them. CDR1 is MNHEY and CDR2 is SVGAGI in the germline V gene. The CDR3 sequence is 12 residues long. In DNA, the CDR3 is TGTGCCAGCAGTTATTGGCGGGGTGAGCAGTTCTTC. Encoded protein: CASSYWRGEQFF.

J is TRBJ2-7 and V is TRBV6-5; D not certain. V dropped 6 bases and J dropped 3 bases, with 18 bases sitting between them. CDR1 MNHEY and CDR2 SVGAGI come from the germline V gene. This CDR3 comprises 15 residues. This CDR3 reads CASRGGFSAVYEQYF. CDR3 nucleotide sequence: TGTGCCAGCAGAGGCGGTTTCAGCGCTGTCTACGAGCAGTACTTC.

The genes are TRBV28 and TRBJ2-1; weak D call: TRBD2 (6 bases). This CDR3 is 13 amino acids long. V lost 5 bases and J 7 bases, leaving 12 bases between the germline ends. The germline V gene has CDR1 MDHEN and CDR2 SYDVKM. In DNA, the CDR3 is TGTGCCAGCAGTCTAGCGCGGTGGAATGAGCAGTTCTTC. Translated, it gives CASSLARWNEQFF.

The chain recombines TRBV5-5 with TRBJ1-2; no clear D gene. V was shortened by 0 bases and J by 4 bases, with 10 bases between the two germline ends. The CDR3 runs 14 residues. The V gene's germline CDR1 is SGHKS and CDR2 YYEKEE (reference sequence). The CDR3 DNA reads as TGTGCCAGCAGCTTGGATACTAATTCCTATGGCTACACCTTC. It yields the protein CASSLDTNSYGYTF.

This rearrangement joins TRBV27 to TRBJ2-7; no clear D. The CDR3 covers 14 residues. Germline assignment: CDR1 MNHEY and CDR2 SMNVEV (reference sequence). V was trimmed by 2 bases and J by 2 bases, leaving 10 bases between them. CDR3 amino acids: CASSLSSRTYEQYF. CDR3 DNA: TGTGCCAGCAGTTTAAGCAGCCGAACCTACGAGCAGTACTTC.

The chain employs TRBV28 and TRBJ2-5, with D possibly matching TRBD1 (5 bases). This CDR3 is built from 15 residues. The V gene lost 7 bases and the J gene lost 1 base, with 16 bases spanning the gap. The germline gives CDR1 MDHEN, CDR2 SYDVKM. The CDR3: CASTFVNRLQETQYF. The CDR3 nucleotides are TGTGCCAGCACTTTTGTCAACAGGCTCCAAGAGACCCAGTACTTC.

To note about this clone: Other DNA sequences of this sample code for an identical CDR3. The chain couples TRBV18 to TRBJ2-7; D uncertain. Germline CDR1 KGHSH, CDR2 LQKENI. The CDR3 runs 11 residues. Deletions cut 3 bases from V and 3 bases from J, with 3 bases between. As DNA, the CDR3 is TGTGCCAGCTCACCCGGCTACGAGCAGTACTTC. Its translation is CASSPGYEQYF.

This clone was detected a few times. The chain has TRBV5-5 and TRBJ1-1; D ambiguous. Germline CDR1 and CDR2: SGHKS and YYEKEE (reference sequence). The CDR3 runs 15 residues. Trimming left V 5 bases short and J 4 bases short, with 18 bases between. The CDR3 protein is CASRKAMWGGTEAFF. The CDR3 bases are TGTGCCAGCAGGAAAGCAATGTGGGGAGGCACTGAAGCTTTCTTT.

V gene TRBV2 combines with J gene TRBJ2-1; 7 bases agree with TRBD2. CDR1 and CDR2 from the germline V gene are SNHLY and FYNNEI. The CDR3 has 15 residues. Unmatched junction bases numbered 7, after V lost 3 bases and J lost 5 bases. The CDR3, as DNA: TGTGCCAGCAGTGAGAGCGGGACTCGACACAATGAGCAGTTCTTC. This gives the protein CASSESGTRHNEQFF.

The chain recombines TRBV28 with TRBJ2-7, with 9 nucleotides matching TRBD2. The germline gives CDR1 MDHEN, CDR2 SYDVKM. The V segment lost 6 bases and the J segment 2 bases; nucleotides outside the gene matches: 8. The CDR3 runs to 15 residues. CDR3 in amino acids: CASRGPGLAPYEQYF. DNA for the CDR3: TGTGCCAGCAGGGGTCCCGGACTAGCGCCCTACGAGCAGTACTTC.

The chain combines TRBV5-1 with TRBJ2-7; D may match TRBD1 or TRBD2 (6 bases each). The germline V gene has CDR1 SGHRS and CDR2 YFSETQ. The CDR3 totals 17 residues. Trimming pared 4 bases from V and 4 bases from J, leaving 24 bases between. This CDR3 reads CASSRGPRGTLVYEQYF. DNA for the CDR3: TGCGCCAGCAGCCGGGGGCCTCGGGGAACCCTCGTTTACGAGCAGTACTTC.

The gene calls are TRBV5-6 and TRBJ1-1, with D tentatively TRBD1 (5 bases). The germline V and J ends were trimmed by 4 bases and 4 bases, with 17 bases remaining between them. Germline V CDR1 and CDR2: SGHDT, YYEEEE. The CDR3 has 15 amino acids. CDR3 coding DNA: TGTGCCAGCAGCGGAATGACAGCACGGGGCACTGAAGCTTTCTTT. Protein product: CASSGMTARGTEAFF.